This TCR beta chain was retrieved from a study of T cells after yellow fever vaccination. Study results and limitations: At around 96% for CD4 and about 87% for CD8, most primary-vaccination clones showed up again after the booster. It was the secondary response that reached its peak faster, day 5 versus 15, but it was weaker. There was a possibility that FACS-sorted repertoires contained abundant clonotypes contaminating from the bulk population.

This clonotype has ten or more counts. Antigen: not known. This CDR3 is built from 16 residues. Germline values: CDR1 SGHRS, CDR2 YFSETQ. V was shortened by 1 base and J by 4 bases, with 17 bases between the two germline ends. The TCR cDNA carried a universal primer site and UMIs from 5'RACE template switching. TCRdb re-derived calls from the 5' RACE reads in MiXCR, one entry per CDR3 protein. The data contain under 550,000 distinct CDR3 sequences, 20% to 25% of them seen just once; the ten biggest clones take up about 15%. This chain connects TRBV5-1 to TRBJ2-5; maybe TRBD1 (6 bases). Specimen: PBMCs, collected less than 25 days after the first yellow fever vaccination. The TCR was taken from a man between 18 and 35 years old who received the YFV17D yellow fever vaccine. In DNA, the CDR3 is TGCGCCAGCAGCTTGTCGGTAGGGGGAATCGGAGAGACCCAGTACTTC. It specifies CASSLSVGGIGETQYF. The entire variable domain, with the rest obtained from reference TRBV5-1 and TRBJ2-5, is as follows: KAGVTQTPRYLIKTRGQQVTLSCSPISGHRSVSWYQQTPGQGLQFLFEYFSETQRNKGNFPGRFSGRQFSNSRSEMNVSTLELGDSALYLCASSLSVGGIGETQYFGPGTRLLVL.